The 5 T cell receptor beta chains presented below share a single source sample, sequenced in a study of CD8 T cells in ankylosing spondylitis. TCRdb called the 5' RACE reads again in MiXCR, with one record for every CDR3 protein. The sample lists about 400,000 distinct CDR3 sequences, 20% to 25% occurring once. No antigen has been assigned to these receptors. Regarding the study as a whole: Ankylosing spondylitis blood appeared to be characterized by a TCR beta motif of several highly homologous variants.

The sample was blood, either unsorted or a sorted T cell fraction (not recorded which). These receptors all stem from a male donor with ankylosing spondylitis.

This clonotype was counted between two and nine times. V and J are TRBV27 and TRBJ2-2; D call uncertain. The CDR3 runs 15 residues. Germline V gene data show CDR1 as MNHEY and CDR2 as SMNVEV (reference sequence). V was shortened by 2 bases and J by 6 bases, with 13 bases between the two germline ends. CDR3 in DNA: TGTGCCAGCAGTTTACTGTCCGACAACGCCGGGGAGCTGTTTTTT. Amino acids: CASSLLSDNAGELFF.

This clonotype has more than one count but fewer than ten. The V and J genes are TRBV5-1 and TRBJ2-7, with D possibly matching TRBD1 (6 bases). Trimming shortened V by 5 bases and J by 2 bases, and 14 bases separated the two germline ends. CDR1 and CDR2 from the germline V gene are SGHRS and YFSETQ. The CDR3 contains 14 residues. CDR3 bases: TGCGCCAGCAGGAACAGGGTAGAAACCTACGAGCAGTACTTC. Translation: CASRNRVETYEQYF. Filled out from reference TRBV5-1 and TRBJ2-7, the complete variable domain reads KAGVTQTPRYLIKTRGQQVTLSCSPISGHRSVSWYQQTPGQGLQFLFEYFSETQRNKGNFPGRFSGRQFSNSRSEMNVSTLELGDSALYLCASRNRVETYEQYFGPGTRLTVT.

DNA for the CDR3: TGCGCCAGCAGCTTGGACGACAGGGACTCACCCCTCCACTTT. It translates to CASSLDDRDSPLHF. This chain links TRBV5-1 with TRBJ1-6, with 7 bases identical to TRBD1. The germline V gene encodes CDR1 SGHRS and CDR2 YFSETQ. The CDR3 covers 14 residues. With 0 bases clipped from V and 10 bases from J, the junction kept 4 bases outside the gene matches. The full variable domain, its missing parts supplied by reference TRBV5-1 and TRBJ1-6, is KAGVTQTPRYLIKTRGQQVTLSCSPISGHRSVSWYQQTPGQGLQFLFEYFSETQRNKGNFPGRFSGRQFSNSRSEMNVSTLELGDSALYLCASSLDDRDSPLHFGNGTRLTVT.

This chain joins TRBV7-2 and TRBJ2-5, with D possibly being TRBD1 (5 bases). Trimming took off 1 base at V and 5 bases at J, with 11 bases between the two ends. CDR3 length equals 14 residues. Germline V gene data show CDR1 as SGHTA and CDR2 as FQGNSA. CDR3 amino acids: CASSLDRFLETQYF. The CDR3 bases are TGTGCCAGCAGCTTAGACAGGTTTTTGGAGACCCAGTACTTC.

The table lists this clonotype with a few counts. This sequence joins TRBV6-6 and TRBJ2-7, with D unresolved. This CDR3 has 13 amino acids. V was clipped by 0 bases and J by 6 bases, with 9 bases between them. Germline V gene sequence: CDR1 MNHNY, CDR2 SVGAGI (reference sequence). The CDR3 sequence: CASSYSISSEQYF. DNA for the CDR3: TGTGCCAGCAGTTACTCGATTTCCAGCGAGCAGTACTTC.